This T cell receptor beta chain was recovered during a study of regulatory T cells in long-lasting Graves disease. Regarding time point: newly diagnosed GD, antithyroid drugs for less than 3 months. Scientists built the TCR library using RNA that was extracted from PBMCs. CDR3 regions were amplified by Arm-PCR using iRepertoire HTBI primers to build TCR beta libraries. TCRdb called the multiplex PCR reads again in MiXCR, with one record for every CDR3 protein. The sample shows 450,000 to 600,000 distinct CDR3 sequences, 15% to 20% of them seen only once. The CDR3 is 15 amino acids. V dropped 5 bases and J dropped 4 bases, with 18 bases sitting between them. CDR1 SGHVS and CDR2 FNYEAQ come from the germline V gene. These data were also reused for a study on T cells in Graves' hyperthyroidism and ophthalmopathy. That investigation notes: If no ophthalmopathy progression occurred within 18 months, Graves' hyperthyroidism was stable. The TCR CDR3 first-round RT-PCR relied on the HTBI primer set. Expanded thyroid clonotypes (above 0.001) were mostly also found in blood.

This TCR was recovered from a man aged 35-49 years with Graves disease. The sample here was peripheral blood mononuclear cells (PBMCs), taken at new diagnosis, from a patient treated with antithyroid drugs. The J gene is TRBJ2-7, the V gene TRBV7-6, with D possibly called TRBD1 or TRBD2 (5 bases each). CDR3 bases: TGTGCCAGCAGCGCGCCCGGGGCGACCGGTTACGAGCAGTACTTC. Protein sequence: CASSAPGATGYEQYF.